Following are 31 T cell receptor beta chains from one sample sequenced in a study of T-cell memory formation after mild COVID-19. TCRdb reanalysed the 5' RACE reads using MiXCR and keeps one entry per CDR3 protein. The table records about 400,000 distinct CDR3 sequences, approximately 14% of them present only once. Material: PBMCs or a T cell subset sorted from them (not recorded which). These receptors were taken from a man between 18 and 29 years old who had mild COVID-19 (a few samples of this study predate the infection). Cell type and time point are not known.

The table lists this clonotype with many counts. The rearrangement links TRBV6-5 to TRBJ2-1, with D perhaps matching TRBD2 (5 bases). The CDR3 is made up of 14 amino acids. The germline V gene has CDR1 MNHEY and CDR2 SVGAGI. Trimming removed 0 bases from V and 6 bases from J, with 9 bases in between. The CDR3 reads CASSYSRVLNEQFF. DNA for the CDR3: TGTGCCAGCAGTTACTCGAGGGTGCTCAATGAGCAGTTCTTC.

In this sample, this clonotype turned up a few times. The chain carries TRBV3-1 and TRBJ2-7, with D perhaps TRBD1 or TRBD2 (6 bases each). CDR3 size: 15 residues. CDR1 and CDR2 from the germline V gene are LGHDT and YNNKEL (reference sequence). V was pared by 4 bases and J by 0 bases, with 13 bases between. The DNA for the CDR3 is TGTGCCAGCAGCCCCCTCGGGGGCAGCTCCTACGAGCAGTACTTC. This sequence encodes CASSPLGGSSYEQYF.

The V gene is TRBV7-6, the J gene TRBJ2-1, with D unclear. The CDR3 spans 15 residues. Germline-derived CDR1 and CDR2 are SGHVS and FNYEAQ. V lost 4 bases to trimming and J lost 6 bases, with 16 bases between them. In DNA form, the CDR3 reads TGTGCCAGCAGCTCCCCCCGGGTGACCGGCAATGAGCAGTTCTTC. It encodes CASSSPRVTGNEQFF.

This clonotype was recorded at least ten times. This sequence joins TRBV7-3 and TRBJ2-3, with D perhaps TRBD1 or TRBD2 (6 bases each). This CDR3 is 15 amino acids long. Germline assignment: CDR1 SGHTA and CDR2 FQGTGA. V was shortened by 3 bases and J by 2 bases, with 12 bases between the two germline ends. In DNA, the CDR3 is TGTGCCAGCAGCTTGATCGGGGGCCTCACAGATACGCAGTATTTT. It encodes CASSLIGGLTDTQYF. Variable domain in full (rest from reference TRBV7-3 and TRBJ2-3): GAGVSQTPSNKVTEKGKYVELRCDPISGHTALYWYRQSLGQGPEFLIYFQGTGAADDSGLPNDRFFAVRPEGSVSTLKIQRTERGDSAVYLCASSLIGGLTDTQYFGPGTRLTVL.

J is TRBJ2-7 and V is TRBV6-5; the D gene is possibly TRBD2 (5 bases). Between the trimmed V and J ends, which lost 2 bases and 2 bases, there was a span of 10 bases. The CDR3 totals 14 residues. Looked up from germline, CDR1 is MNHEY and CDR2 is SVGAGI. CDR3 nucleotides: TGTGCCAGCAGTTACGATAGCGACCCCTACGAGCAGTACTTC. Encoded protein: CASSYDSDPYEQYF.

CDR3 loop: CSAREEGATGELFF. CDR3 bases: TGCAGTGCTAGAGAAGAGGGGGCCACCGGGGAGCTGTTTTTT. This rearrangement joins TRBV20-1 to TRBJ2-2; 7 bases are a match to TRBD1. V lost 0 bases to trimming and J lost 4 bases; unmatched junction nucleotides: 2. CDR1 is DFQATT and CDR2 is SNEGSKA in the germline V gene (reference sequence). The CDR3 has 14 amino acids.

This clonotype was detected ten times or more. CDR3 bases: TGTGCCAGTAGTATAGAGGGGACCTACGAGCAGTACTTC. Translated, it gives CASSIEGTYEQYF. This rearrangement joins TRBV19 to TRBJ2-7, with no clear D. Germline V CDR1 and CDR2: LNHDA, SQIVND (reference sequence). The CDR3 consists of 13 residues. Trimming shortened V by 0 bases and J by 2 bases, and 5 bases separated the two germline ends.

The chain links TRBV11-2 to TRBJ2-2, with D perhaps given as TRBD1 or TRBD2 (6 bases each). Trimming stripped 1 base from V and 7 bases from J, with 16 bases between. Germline V gene data show CDR1 as SGHAT and CDR2 as FQNNGV. The CDR3 consists of 16 residues. CDR3 DNA: TGTGCCAGCAGCTTAGGTTCCGGGGGCTATATCGGGGAGCTGTTTTTT. Its protein is CASSLGSGGYIGELFF.

The V call is TRBV24-1, the J call TRBJ2-5; D gene ambiguous. From germline, CDR1 is KGHDR and CDR2 SFDVKD. There are 13 residues in the CDR3. V was shortened by 1 base and J by 0 bases, with 2 bases between the two germline ends. The chain's CDR3 is CATSDLYQETQYF. DNA for the CDR3: TGTGCCACCAGTGATTTATACCAAGAGACCCAGTACTTC.

J is TRBJ2-2 and V is TRBV20-1; tentatively, D is TRBD1 (7 bases). The V and J ends lost 0 bases and 5 bases respectively, with 13 bases between them. The CDR3 runs to 15 residues. Germline V gene data show CDR1 as DFQATT and CDR2 as SNEGSKA (reference sequence). The DNA of the CDR3 is TGCAGTGCTAGAGATCTGGCAGGGGGGACCGGGGAGCTGTTTTTT. Residues: CSARDLAGGTGELFF.

This clonotype occurred a few times. V usage is TRBV5-6 and J usage is TRBJ2-7; the D gene is possibly TRBD1 (6 bases). V lost 4 bases to trimming and J lost 2 bases, with 7 bases between them. The CDR3 spans 12 residues. Germline values: CDR1 SGHDT, CDR2 YYEEEE. The CDR3 DNA reads TGTGCCAGCAGCCGGGACACCTACGAGCAGTACGTC. As protein: CASSRDTYEQYV.

This clonotype was detected a few times. This chain joins TRBV6-6 and TRBJ1-1; D not certain. The V and J ends lost 2 bases and 1 base respectively, with 8 bases between them. This CDR3 comprises 14 residues. From germline, CDR1 is MNHNY and CDR2 SVGAGI (reference sequence). CDR3 amino acids: CASSYTFPNTEAFF. The CDR3 nucleotides are TGTGCCAGCAGTTACACCTTCCCGAACACTGAAGCTTTCTTT.

This clonotype was observed a few times. The CDR3 is CASSLGASGVNEQFF. CDR3 DNA sequence: TGTGCCAGCAGTCTGGGCGCTAGCGGGGTAAATGAGCAGTTCTTC. The chain employs TRBV27 and TRBJ2-1; the match to TRBD2 covers 9 bases. CDR3 length: 15 amino acids. Germline V gene sequence: CDR1 MNHEY, CDR2 SMNVEV (reference sequence). J gave up 7 bases and V 5 bases, and 9 bases lay outside the gene matches.

The J gene is TRBJ2-2, the V gene TRBV12-5; D not resolved. Germline CDR1 is LGHNT and CDR2 is FRNRAP. The CDR3 has 13 amino acids. V was clipped by 6 bases and J by 1 base, with 6 bases between them. The DNA for the CDR3 is TGTGCTAGTGGCCCGGAGAACACCGGGGAGCTGTTTTTT. Translation gives CASGPENTGELFF. Filled out from reference TRBV12-5 and TRBJ2-2, the complete variable domain reads DARVTQTPRHKVTEMGQEVTMRCQPILGHNTVFWYRQTMMQGLELLAYFRNRAPLDDSGMPKDRFSAEMPDATLATLKIQPSEPRDSAVYFCASGPENTGELFFGEGSRLTVL.

In its sample, this clonotype was seen many times. This chain uses TRBV12-3 or TRBV12-4 with TRBJ2-2; tentative D call: TRBD2 (5 bases). V was clipped by 6 bases and J by 6 bases, with 17 bases between them. The CDR3 covers 15 residues. CDR3 in DNA: TGTGCCAGCAGAGGTTCGCTAGCTGACTCCGGGGAGCTGTTTTTT. Its protein is CASRGSLADSGELFF.

CDR3 DNA sequence: TGTGCCAGCAGCCCTCGGACAGTCTCTGGGGCCAACGTCCTGACTTTC. Amino acids: CASSPRTVSGANVLTF. The chain employs TRBV11-2 and TRBJ2-6; tentatively, D is TRBD1 (6 bases). The CDR3 is made up of 16 amino acids. V gave up 5 bases and J gave up 0 bases, with 11 bases separating them. From germline, CDR1 is SGHAT and CDR2 FQNNGV. Full variable domain (outside the CDR3, taken from reference TRBV11-2 and TRBJ2-6): EAGVAQSPRYKIIEKRQSVAFWCNPISGHATLYWYQQILGQGPKLLIQFQNNGVVDDSQLPKDRFSAERLKGVDSTLKIQPAKLEDSAVYLCASSPRTVSGANVLTFGAGSRLTVL.

In this sample, this clonotype turned up a few times. The chain recombines TRBV6-2 or TRBV6-3 with TRBJ2-4; either TRBD1 or TRBD2 may supply D (6 bases each). The CDR3 covers 15 residues. V dropped 2 bases and J dropped 0 bases, with 8 bases sitting between them. CDR1 is MNHEY and CDR2 is SVGEGT in the germline V gene. CDR3 bases: TGTGCCAGCAGTTACCGGGGGCTAGCCAAAAACATTCAGTACTTC. Translating it yields CASSYRGLAKNIQYF.

The V and J genes are TRBV11-2 and TRBJ2-7; 10 bases are shared with TRBD2. Germline V CDR1 and CDR2: SGHAT, FQNNGV. The CDR3 covers 15 residues. Germline trimming cut 1 base from V and 4 bases from J; bases unmatched to any gene: 4. CDR3 DNA sequence: TGTGCCAGCAGCTTAGCGGCTAGCGGGGGATACGAGCAGTACGTC. This encodes CASSLAASGGYEQYV.

V and J are TRBV27 and TRBJ2-4, with D maybe TRBD1 (5 bases). CDR3 length equals 14 residues. V was pared by 7 bases and J by 0 bases, with 10 bases between. Germline V gene lookup returns CDR1 MNHEY and CDR2 SMNVEV (reference sequence). The CDR3 region is CASKPGLAKNIQYF. CDR3 DNA sequence: TGTGCCAGCAAACCAGGGTTAGCCAAAAACATTCAGTACTTC.

The sample holds many counts of this clonotype. The rearrangement links TRBV5-1 to TRBJ2-2, with D hard to call. CDR1 is SGHRS, CDR2 YFSETQ, per germline. Trimming removed 6 bases at V and 0 bases at J, with 9 bases between. The CDR3 loop spans 14 amino acids. CDR3 nucleotides: TGCGCCAGCATGGTGGCGACGAACACCGGGGAGCTGTTTTTT. Its protein product is CASMVATNTGELFF.

This sequence joins TRBV4-3 and TRBJ1-1; D remains ambiguous. V dropped 5 bases and J dropped 1 base, with 14 bases sitting between them. Germline V CDR1 and CDR2: LGHNA, YSLEER. CDR3 size: 15 residues. The CDR3, as DNA: TGCGCCAGCAGCAGCACCGGACGGACGAACACTGAAGCTTTCTTT. Residues: CASSSTGRTNTEAFF.

The chain uses TRBV30 and TRBJ2-7; D might be TRBD1 (6 bases). The CDR3 covers 12 residues. From germline, CDR1 is GTSNPN and CDR2 SVGIG (reference sequence). Trimming shortened V by 5 bases and J by 6 bases, and 14 bases separated the two germline ends. This CDR3 reads CAWGDTRGEQYF. DNA for the CDR3: TGTGCCTGGGGGGACACCCGGGGCGAGCAGTACTTC.

This clonotype was found a few times. The V and J genes are TRBV4-2 and TRBJ2-5; D assignment may be TRBD1 or TRBD2 (5 bases each). The CDR3 is 14 amino acids. Per the germline V gene, CDR1 is LGHNA and CDR2 is YNFKEQ. Deletions cut 4 bases from V and 2 bases from J, with 11 bases between. Here the CDR3 DNA reads TGTGCCAGCAGCCGGGACGTTTCACAAGAGACCCAGTACTTC. Residues: CASSRDVSQETQYF.

V gene TRBV4-2 combines with J gene TRBJ2-7; D possibly corresponds to TRBD2 (7 bases). The germline V gene encodes CDR1 LGHNA and CDR2 YNFKEQ. Trimming left V 4 bases short and J 0 bases short, with 19 bases between. There are 17 residues in the CDR3. DNA for the CDR3: TGTGCCAGCAGCCGGGAGGGGGGGCAGCGTTACTCCTACGAGCAGTACTTC. This translates into CASSREGGQRYSYEQYF.

This clonotype has ten or more counts. This chain joins TRBV7-2 and TRBJ1-5, with unresolved D. The CDR3 consists of 16 residues. V was cut by 1 base and J by 0 bases, with 10 bases left in between. Germline CDR1 is SGHTA and CDR2 is FQGNSA. The CDR3 DNA is TGTGCCAGCAGCTTAGAGATGACACTTAGCAATCAGCCCCAGCATTTT. Translated: CASSLEMTLSNQPQHF. The full variable domain, in which reference TRBV7-2 and TRBJ1-5 provide the parts outside the CDR3, is GAGVSQSPSNKVTEKGKDVELRCDPISGHTALYWYRQSLGQGLEFLIYFQGNSAPDKSGLPSDRFSAERTGGSVSTLTIQRTQQEDSAVYLCASSLEMTLSNQPQHFGDGTRLSIL.

This clonotype was recorded a few times. The rearrangement joins TRBV7-9 to TRBJ2-6; D unresolved. The V end lost 1 base, the J end lost 0 bases, and 4 bases lay between the germline ends. Germline V lookup: CDR1 SEHNR, CDR2 FQNEAQ (reference sequence). The CDR3 is 15 amino acids. This CDR3 reads CASSLVPSGANVLTF. The CDR3 DNA is TGTGCCAGCAGCTTAGTACCCTCTGGGGCCAACGTCCTGACTTTC.

The gene calls are TRBV4-3 and TRBJ2-3; tentatively, D is TRBD2 (5 bases). This CDR3 has 17 amino acids. Germline CDR1 is LGHNA and CDR2 is YSLEER. V gave up 1 base and J gave up 4 bases, with 18 bases separating them. CDR3 nucleotide sequence: TGCGCCAGCAGCCAAGGTGGTTTCGGGGTTCTCTCAGATACGCAGTATTTT. It specifies CASSQGGFGVLSDTQYF.

Details on this clonotype: A junction boundary mismatches the germline segment, possibly from a read error. The J gene is TRBJ2-5, the V gene TRBV7-2; D is uncertain. CDR3 length: 13 residues. The germline V gene encodes CDR1 SGHTA and CDR2 FQGNSA. CDR3 loop: CASSQRFREAQYF. The CDR3 bases are TGTGCCAGCAGCCAGAGGTTTCGAGAGGCCCAGTACTTC.

This clonotype was observed many times. CDR3 residues: CSVEAGRTSDTQYF. The DNA of the CDR3 is TGCAGCGTTGAAGCAGGGAGAACCTCTGATACGCAGTATTTT. V usage is TRBV29-1 and J usage is TRBJ2-3, with D perhaps given as TRBD1 or TRBD2 (5 bases each). The germline V gene encodes CDR1 SQVTM and CDR2 ANQGSEA. V was shortened by 1 base and J by 6 bases, with 14 bases between the two germline ends. The CDR3 loop spans 14 amino acids.

The rearrangement joins TRBV20-1 to TRBJ1-1; 7 bases align to TRBD1. The V gene's germline CDR1 is DFQATT and CDR2 SNEGSKA (reference sequence). The CDR3 spans 15 residues. The trim removed 1 base at V and 7 bases at J, leaving 12 bases unmatched. Here the CDR3 DNA reads TGCAGTGCTAGAGTTGAGGGGGCAGGGGTGTTTGAAGCTTTCTTT. It specifies CSARVEGAGVFEAFF.

This clonotype came up many times. This chain uses TRBV5-1 with TRBJ1-1, with D uncertain. With 6 bases removed from V and 3 bases from J, the gap between germline ends came to 6 bases. This CDR3 comprises 11 residues. Looked up from germline, CDR1 is SGHRS and CDR2 is YFSETQ. The CDR3 sequence: CASIEDTEAFF. For the CDR3, the DNA is TGCGCCAGCATTGAGGACACTGAAGCTTTCTTT.